The TCR beta chain under discussion was sequenced for a study of cytomegalovirus exposure and HLA in healthy donors. Study conclusions and caveats: As a later analysis revealed, most CMV-associated TCR beta chains appeared HLA-restricted. Later analysis reportedly placed an Asian-associated ancestry cluster below the roughly 700-donor mean in N-insertions.

The PCR employed 60 Vbeta primers together with 13 Jbeta primers. Per the original methods: Later reanalysis found 75 million to 95 million unique TCR beta chains, 10 million to 12 million of them shared. Only in-frame clones appear in the TCRdb table, and some are missing; sequencing was by immunoSEQ multiplex PCR. V, J and clone size are taken as reported in that table, and D and trimming were inferred from the DNA itself. The sample comprises 150,000 to 200,000 clones, about 59% of which are singletons, and 2.5% to 3% rests with the top ten. The J segment lost 6 bases and the V segment lost 4 bases, leaving 8 bases of the junction unmatched. This CDR3 has 15 residues. Germline lookup yields CDR1 SGHRS and CDR2 YFSETQ. On this clone: Its matching antigen is unknown.

J is TRBJ2-2 and V is TRBV5-1, with 8 bases lining up with TRBD2. The receptor was derived from a man between 40 and 49 years old in good health and CMV-seronegative. The sample comprised PBMCs. The CDR3 bases are TGCGCCAGCAGCCAGGCCGCGGGGGGCGCCGGGGAGCTGTTTTTT. Translation gives CASSQAAGGAGELFF.